This section outlines one TCR beta chain sequence together with its context. The antigen it recognizes is unknown. Within one base of it there is no much larger clone, and no base qualities were kept. The CDR3, from cysteine to phenylalanine, totals 19 residues. Here the CDR3 DNA is all that survives: 57 bases in frame from base 1. The germline V and J ends show losses of 5 bases and 0 bases respectively, and no gene match explains 13 bases of the junction. The germline V gene yields KGHDR for CDR1 and SFDVKD for CDR2. These data are taken from a study of blood T cell repertoires in COVID-19 (dated by TCRdb to 2020 to 2021). Some background on the complete study: Collaborator samples came from the United States, Italy and Spain and covered acute and convalescent phases of COVID-19. The material from the prospective study consisted of cDNA or gDNA derived from T cells, B-cell-depleted T cells, or PBMCs. Deeply sampled blood TCRbeta repertoires from subjects exposed to, actively infected with, or recovered from COVID-19 were included in the dataset. The repertoires were released in a freely available public database intended as a resource for research on the immune response to SARS-CoV-2. The samples were drawn from two sources: the first 160 participants of the ongoing ImmuneRACE study, and 1,200 or so subjects contributed by 6 global collaborators. A de-identified subject ID, COVID-19 status, age in years and sex were almost always included in the sample metadata. Where available, HLA class I and class II types were taken from metadata supplied by the sample provider and were not determined by assay-based typing.

The immunoSEQ Assay, a bias-controlled multiplex PCR, was used to amplify TCRbeta CDR3 regions from genomic DNA. The paper's data handling went like this. Within the assay, amplification of reference gene primers was used to estimate how many nucleated cells each sample contained. To quantify the absolute abundance of each unique TCRbeta CDR3 rearrangement, sequence reads were collapsed and filtered. Productive Simpson clonality was computed per sample as the square root of Simpson's diversity index over productive rearrangements. TCRdb took this table from immuneACCESS and kept in-frame rearrangements with V and J called. Such tables lack part of the clones; where checked against another copy, unresolved V genes explain under half of the gap, and the rest is unexplained. Clonal size and the V and J genes are those of that table, whereas D and trimming came from the DNA. Across this sample there are about 670,000 clones, with 85% to 90% seen only once. Jointly, the top ten make up 0.2% to 0.3% of the sample.

Each collaborating institution followed its own protocols to collect whole blood in K2EDTA tubes. For TCRbeta analysis, collaborator samples were shipped as frozen whole blood, as isolated PBMCs, or as DNA extracted from either sample type. Study-level results and caveats: Clinical and demographic metadata were provided uncurated, with the amount varying by source and participant.

This sequence originates from a woman aged 18-29 years with acute or convalescent COVID-19. The sequencing sample was made of peripheral blood. The chain links TRBV24-1 with TRBJ2-1, with 9 bases in between that match TRBD1. The nucleotide sequence reads as follows: TGTGCCACCAGTGCCGCCCCGGGACAGGGTTCAAGCTCCTACAATGAGCAGTTCTTC. It translates to CATSAAPGQGSSSYNEQFF.